These 22 T cell receptor beta chains share one sample of origin, sequenced in a study of OX40 agonist ivuxolimab in advanced cancers. Sequenced by immunoSEQ multiplex PCR; TCRdb stores in-frame clones only, minus some. The sample lists roughly 80,000 clones; around four fifths were seen once. Sequenced material: CD4+ or CD8+ T cells sorted from blood, taken in a trial of the OX40 agonist ivuxolimab. Source of these receptors: an adult with an advanced solid tumor such as melanoma, head and neck, liver or kidney cancer.

The chain uses TRBV2 and TRBJ2-5, with a weak D call TRBD1 (5 bases). CDR1 SNHLY and CDR2 FYNNEI come from the germline V gene. Trimming stripped 7 bases from V and 1 base from J, with 10 bases between. CDR3 length: 13 residues. As DNA, the CDR3 is TGTGCCAGCAATCTTGGGGCCCAAGAGACCCAGTACTTC. Amino acid sequence: CASNLGAQETQYF.

In its sample, this clone was seen once. The chain has TRBV5-1 and TRBJ2-1; 7 bases agree with TRBD2. The V gene end was trimmed by 4 bases and the J gene end by 3 bases; junction bases not matched to a gene: 13. Per the germline V gene, CDR1 is SGHRS and CDR2 is YFSETQ. This CDR3 is built from 17 residues. The CDR3 sequence: CASSPGFIAGFYNEQFF. The CDR3 DNA sequence: TGCGCCAGCAGCCCCGGGTTCATAGCGGGCTTCTACAATGAGCAGTTCTTC.

CDR3 protein: CASSLPAAGRYGYTF. The CDR3 region has the DNA TGCGCCAGCAGCTTACCCGCGGCGGGGAGATATGGCTACACCTTC. The chain combines TRBV5-1 with TRBJ1-2; D uncertain. V gave up 2 bases and J gave up 5 bases, with 16 bases separating them. The CDR3 covers 15 residues. Germline V gene lookup returns CDR1 SGHRS and CDR2 YFSETQ. The entire variable domain, with the rest obtained from reference TRBV5-1 and TRBJ1-2, is as follows: KAGVTQTPRYLIKTRGQQVTLSCSPISGHRSVSWYQQTPGQGLQFLFEYFSETQRNKGNFPGRFSGRQFSNSRSEMNVSTLELGDSALYLCASSLPAAGRYGYTFGSGTRLTVV.

For the CDR3, the DNA is TGTGCCAGCAGACAGGGGAATAATTCACCCCTCCACTTT. Residues: CASRQGNNSPLHF. The chain employs TRBV27 and TRBJ1-6; 7 bases align to TRBD1. This CDR3 region has 13 residues. The J segment lost 5 bases and the V segment lost 6 bases, leaving 1 base of the junction unmatched. Germline V CDR1 and CDR2: MNHEY, SMNVEV (reference sequence).

Comments on this clone: The same CDR3 arises from other DNA sequences in this sample as well. V usage is TRBV15 and J usage is TRBJ1-1; no definite D call. Between the trimmed V and J ends, which lost 3 bases and 3 bases, there was a span of 14 bases. CDR1 is LNHNV, CDR2 YYDKDF, per germline (reference sequence). The length of the CDR3 is 15 residues. CDR3 DNA: TGTGCCACCAGCAGGCCCCAGGCAGGCTACACTGAAGCTTTCTTT. The encoded protein is CATSRPQAGYTEAFF.

The chain employs TRBV9 and TRBJ2-1; D may be TRBD2 (6 bases). In germline, CDR1 is SGDLS, CDR2 YYNGEE. Trimming took 0 bases from V and 5 from J, leaving 12 bases between them. The CDR3 sequence is 15 residues long. For the CDR3, the DNA is TGTGCCAGCAGCGTAGGAGGGACTGGTAACAATGAGCAGTTCTTC. Translation gives CASSVGGTGNNEQFF.

V usage is TRBV5-1 and J usage is TRBJ2-3, with D possibly being TRBD1 (7 bases). V dropped 3 bases and J dropped 2 bases, with 22 bases sitting between them. Looked up from germline, CDR1 is SGHRS and CDR2 is YFSETQ. The CDR3 length is 18 residues. The DNA of the CDR3 is TGCGCCAGCAGCTCCCCCAGGGGGGCGGGGAAATACACAGATACGCAGTATTTT. Its translation is CASSSPRGAGKYTDTQYF.

The rearrangement links TRBV30 to TRBJ2-1, with D perhaps matching TRBD1 or TRBD2 (5 bases each). V gave up 3 bases and J gave up 15 bases, with 21 bases separating them. This CDR3 is built from 13 residues. Germline V lookup: CDR1 GTSNPN, CDR2 SVGIG (reference sequence). CDR3 protein: CAWSTRGALIRFF. CDR3 nucleotides: TGTGCCTGGAGCACAAGGGGAGCTCTTATACGGTTCTTC.

The gene calls are TRBV11-2 and TRBJ2-7; D perhaps matches TRBD1 (6 bases). V lost 1 base and J 4 bases, leaving 11 bases between the germline ends. This CDR3 comprises 14 residues. Germline lookup yields CDR1 SGHAT and CDR2 FQNNGV. This chain's CDR3 is CASSLAQGWYEQYF. The CDR3 DNA sequence: TGTGCCAGCAGCTTAGCTCAGGGGTGGTACGAGCAGTACTTC.

The chain couples TRBV5-1 to TRBJ2-5, with 7 bases that match TRBD1. Per germline, CDR1 SGHRS and CDR2 YFSETQ. Trimming took 3 bases from V and 1 from J; bases not matched to a gene: 9. The CDR3 extends over 16 amino acids. The CDR3 sequence: CASSSFPQGPQETQYF. The DNA of the CDR3 is TGCGCCAGCAGCTCATTCCCACAGGGGCCCCAAGAGACCCAGTACTTC.

This rearrangement joins TRBV9 to TRBJ2-5; TRBD1 is a possible D gene (5 bases). The germline V gene encodes CDR1 SGDLS and CDR2 YYNGEE. The length of the CDR3 is 14 residues. The germline V and J ends were trimmed by 0 bases and 0 bases, with 6 bases remaining between them. The CDR3 region is CASSVGTYQETQYF. The CDR3 DNA sequence: TGTGCCAGCAGCGTAGGGACATACCAAGAGACCCAGTACTTC.

J is TRBJ2-3 and V is TRBV4-2, with 12 bases matching TRBD2. J was trimmed by 1 base and V by 2 bases; bases with no gene match: 10. This CDR3 contains 19 residues. Germline CDR1 is LGHNA and CDR2 is YNFKEQ. The CDR3 protein is CASSQRALAGGRGTDTQYF. The CDR3 bases are TGTGCCAGCAGCCAAAGGGCTCTAGCGGGGGGGCGCGGCACAGATACGCAGTATTTT.

The gene calls are TRBV12-5 and TRBJ2-2; D unclear. The germline CDR1 and CDR2 sequences are LGHNT and FRNRAP. The CDR3 covers 12 residues. The V gene lost 1 base and the J gene lost 6 bases, with 3 bases spanning the gap. CDR3 sequence: CASGLGSGELFF. Here the CDR3 DNA reads TGTGCTAGTGGTTTGGGATCCGGGGAGCTGTTTTTT.

This chain connects TRBV19 to TRBJ2-7; D might be TRBD1 (6 bases). Germline V gives CDR1 LNHDA, CDR2 SQIVND (reference sequence). Trimming removed 2 bases at V and 7 bases at J, with 18 bases between. The CDR3 has 15 amino acids. In DNA form, the CDR3 reads TGTGCCAGTAGTATAAGAGGAGGACAGTTCAAAGAGCAGTACTTC. This codes for CASSIRGGQFKEQYF.

This chain joins TRBV11-2 and TRBJ2-1; possibly TRBD1 for D (5 bases). The CDR3 runs to 14 residues. With 6 bases removed from V and 4 bases from J, the gap between germline ends came to 13 bases. CDR1 and CDR2 from the germline V gene are SGHAT and FQNNGV. CDR3 nucleotides: TGTGCCAGCAGTATTAGGGGATTATACAATGAGCAGTTCTTC. Its protein product is CASSIRGLYNEQFF. The full variable domain, its missing parts supplied by reference TRBV11-2 and TRBJ2-1, is EAGVAQSPRYKIIEKRQSVAFWCNPISGHATLYWYQQILGQGPKLLIQFQNNGVVDDSQLPKDRFSAERLKGVDSTLKIQPAKLEDSAVYLCASSIRGLYNEQFFGPGTRLTVL.

In this sample, this clone turned up once. J is TRBJ2-7 and V is TRBV28, with TRBD2 matching over 10 bases. Per germline, CDR1 MDHEN and CDR2 SYDVKM. The V segment lost 5 bases and the J segment 0 bases; nucleotides outside the gene matches: 4. The CDR3 length is 15 residues. The CDR3 region is CASSAGTSASYEQYF. The CDR3 DNA sequence: TGTGCCAGCAGTGCCGGGACTAGCGCCTCCTACGAGCAGTACTTC.

V gene TRBV10-3 combines with J gene TRBJ2-3; 8 bases line up with TRBD2. Germline CDR1 and CDR2: ENHRY and SYGVKD. Trimming cost V 8 bases and J 0 bases; bases outside gene matches: 4. This CDR3 has 14 residues. The CDR3 region has the DNA TGTGCCATCCGGGGGGGGACTAGCACAGATACGCAGTATTTT. Encoded protein: CAIRGGTSTDTQYF.

This clone was observed a single time. The V and J genes are TRBV6-1 and TRBJ2-7, with TRBD2 matching over 11 bases. The CDR3 covers 14 residues. CDR1 is MNHNS and CDR2 is SASEGT in the germline V gene. The J segment lost 6 bases and the V segment lost 6 bases, leaving 7 bases of the junction unmatched. CDR3 coding DNA: TGTGCCAGCAGATCACTAGCGGGAGAGAGCGAGCAGTACTTC. As protein: CASRSLAGESEQYF.

The rearrangement joins TRBV6-6 to TRBJ1-4; D is undetermined. Germline V gives CDR1 MNHNY, CDR2 SVGAGI (reference sequence). This CDR3 is built from 12 residues. The V gene lost 6 bases and the J gene lost 8 bases, with 10 bases spanning the gap. The CDR3 nucleotides are TGTGCCAGCAGCTCAAAAGGGGAAAAACTGTTTTTT. It codes for CASSSKGEKLFF.

The chain's CDR3 is CASGSSGEVQETQYF. The CDR3 region has the DNA TGTGCCAGCGGGAGTAGCGGAGAAGTACAAGAGACCCAGTACTTC. This sequence joins TRBV28 and TRBJ2-5; a weak D match, TRBD2 (6 bases). The germline CDR1 and CDR2 sequences are MDHEN and SYDVKM. V lost 8 bases, J lost 2 bases, and 18 bases lay in between. The CDR3 has 15 amino acids.

This chain connects TRBV28 to TRBJ1-4, with D unresolved. From germline, CDR1 is MDHEN and CDR2 SYDVKM. The CDR3 is 16 residues long. Trimming cost V 4 bases and J 0 bases, with 12 bases left between them. The CDR3 sequence: CASSSFYSSTNEKLFF. Written as DNA, the CDR3 is TGTGCCAGCAGTTCCTTTTACAGCTCAACTAATGAAAAACTGTTTTTT. Looking up the rest from reference TRBV28 and TRBJ1-4 gives the full variable domain: DVKVTQSSRYLVKRTGEKVFLECVQDMDHENMFWYRQDPGLGLRLIYFSYDVKMKEKGDIPEGYSVSREKKERFSLILESASTNQTSMYLCASSSFYSSTNEKLFFGSGTQLSVL.

This clone was counted only a few times. V is TRBV6-1 and J is TRBJ2-3, with TRBD1 matching over 8 bases. The trim removed 2 bases at V and 5 bases at J, leaving 9 bases unmatched. CDR1 and CDR2 (germline): MNHNS, SASEGT. The CDR3 spans 16 residues. CDR3 nucleotide sequence: TGTGCCAGCAGTGAAATGTGGACAGGGTCGAGAGATACGCAGTATTTT. Translated: CASSEMWTGSRDTQYF.